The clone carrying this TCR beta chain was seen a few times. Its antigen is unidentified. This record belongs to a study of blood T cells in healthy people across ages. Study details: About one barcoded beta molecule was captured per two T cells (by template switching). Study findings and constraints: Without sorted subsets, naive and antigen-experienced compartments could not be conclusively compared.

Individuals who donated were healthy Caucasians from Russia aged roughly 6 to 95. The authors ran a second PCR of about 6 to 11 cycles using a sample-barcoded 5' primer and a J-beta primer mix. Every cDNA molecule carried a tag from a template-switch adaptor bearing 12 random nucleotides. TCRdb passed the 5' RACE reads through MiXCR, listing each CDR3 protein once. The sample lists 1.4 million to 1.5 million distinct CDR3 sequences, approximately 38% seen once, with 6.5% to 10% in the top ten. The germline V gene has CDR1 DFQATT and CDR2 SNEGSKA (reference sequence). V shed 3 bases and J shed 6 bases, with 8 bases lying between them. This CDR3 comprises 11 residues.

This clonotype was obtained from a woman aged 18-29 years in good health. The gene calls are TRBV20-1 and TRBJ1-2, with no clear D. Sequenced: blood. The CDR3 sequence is CSASSQNGYTF. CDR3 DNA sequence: TGCAGTGCTAGTTCGCAGAATGGCTACACCTTC.